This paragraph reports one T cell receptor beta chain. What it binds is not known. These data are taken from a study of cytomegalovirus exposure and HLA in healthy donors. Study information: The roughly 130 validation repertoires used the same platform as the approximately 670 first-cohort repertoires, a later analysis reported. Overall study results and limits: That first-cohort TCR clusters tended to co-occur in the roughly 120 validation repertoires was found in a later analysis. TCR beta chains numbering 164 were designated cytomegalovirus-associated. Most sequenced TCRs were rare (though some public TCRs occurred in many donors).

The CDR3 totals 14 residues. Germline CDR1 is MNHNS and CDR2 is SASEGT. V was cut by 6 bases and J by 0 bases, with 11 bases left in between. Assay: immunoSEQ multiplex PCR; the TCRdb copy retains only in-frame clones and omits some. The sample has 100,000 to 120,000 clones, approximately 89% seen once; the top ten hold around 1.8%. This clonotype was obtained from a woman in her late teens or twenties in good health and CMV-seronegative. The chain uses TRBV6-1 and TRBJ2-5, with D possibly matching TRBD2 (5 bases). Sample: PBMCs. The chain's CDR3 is CASSSTGNQETQYF. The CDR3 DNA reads TGTGCCAGCAGCAGCACCGGGAACCAAGAGACCCAGTACTTC.